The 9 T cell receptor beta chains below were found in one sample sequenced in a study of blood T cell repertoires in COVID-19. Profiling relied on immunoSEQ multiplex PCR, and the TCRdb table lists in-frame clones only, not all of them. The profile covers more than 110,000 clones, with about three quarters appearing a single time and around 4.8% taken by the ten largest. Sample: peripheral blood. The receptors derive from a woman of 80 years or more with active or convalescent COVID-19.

The CDR3 bases are TGTGCCAGCAGCAGTACAGGAAACACCATATATTTT. Protein: CASSSTGNTIYF. This sequence joins TRBV6-6 and TRBJ1-3; D gene uncertain. Between the trimmed V and J ends, which lost 6 bases and 4 bases, there was a span of 7 bases. The CDR3 has 12 amino acids. CDR1 and CDR2 (germline): MNHNY, SVGAGI (reference sequence).

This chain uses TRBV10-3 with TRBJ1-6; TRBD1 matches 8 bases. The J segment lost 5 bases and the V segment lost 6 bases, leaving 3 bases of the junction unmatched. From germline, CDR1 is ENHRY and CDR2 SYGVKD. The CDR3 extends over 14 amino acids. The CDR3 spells CAISQGQDNSPLHF. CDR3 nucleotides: TGTGCCATCAGCCAGGGACAGGATAATTCACCCCTCCACTTT.

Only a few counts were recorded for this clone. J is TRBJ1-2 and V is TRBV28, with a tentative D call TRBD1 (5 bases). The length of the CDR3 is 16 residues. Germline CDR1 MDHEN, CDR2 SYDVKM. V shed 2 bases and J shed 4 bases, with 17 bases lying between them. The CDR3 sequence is CASSLGLTDPVYGYTF. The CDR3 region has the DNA TGTGCCAGCAGTTTAGGATTGACAGACCCCGTCTATGGCTACACCTTC.

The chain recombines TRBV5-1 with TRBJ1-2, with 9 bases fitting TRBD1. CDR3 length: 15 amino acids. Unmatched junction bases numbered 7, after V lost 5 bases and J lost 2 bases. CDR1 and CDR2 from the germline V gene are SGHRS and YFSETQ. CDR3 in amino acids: CASSFTGTGNYGYTF. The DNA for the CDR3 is TGCGCCAGCAGTTTTACCGGGACAGGGAACTATGGCTACACCTTC.

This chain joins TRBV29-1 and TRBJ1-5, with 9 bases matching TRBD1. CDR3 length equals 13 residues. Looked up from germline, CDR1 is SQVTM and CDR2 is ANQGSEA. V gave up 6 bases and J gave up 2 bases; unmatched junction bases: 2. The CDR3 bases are TGCAGCGTATGGACAGGGGGCAATCAGCCCCAGCATTTT. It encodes CSVWTGGNQPQHF. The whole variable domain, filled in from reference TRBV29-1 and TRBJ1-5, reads SAVISQKPSRDICQRGTSLTIQCQVDSQVTMMFWYRQQPGQSLTLIATANQGSEATYESGFVIDKFPISRPNLTFSTLTVSNMSPEDSSIYLCSVWTGGNQPQHFGDGTRLSIL.

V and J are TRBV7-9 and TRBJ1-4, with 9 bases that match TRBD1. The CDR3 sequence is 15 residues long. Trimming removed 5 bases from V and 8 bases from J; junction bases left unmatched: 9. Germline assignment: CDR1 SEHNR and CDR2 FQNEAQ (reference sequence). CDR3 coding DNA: TGTGCCAGCAGCCCCGGGGACAGGGTTGAAGAAAAACTGTTTTTT. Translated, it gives CASSPGDRVEEKLFF.

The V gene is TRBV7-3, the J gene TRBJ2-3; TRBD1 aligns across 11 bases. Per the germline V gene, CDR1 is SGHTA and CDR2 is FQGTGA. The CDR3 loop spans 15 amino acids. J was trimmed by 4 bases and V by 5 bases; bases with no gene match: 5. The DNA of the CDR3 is TGTGCCAGCAGCCCGGGACAGGGGGGCTCAGATACGCAGTATTTT. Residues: CASSPGQGGSDTQYF.

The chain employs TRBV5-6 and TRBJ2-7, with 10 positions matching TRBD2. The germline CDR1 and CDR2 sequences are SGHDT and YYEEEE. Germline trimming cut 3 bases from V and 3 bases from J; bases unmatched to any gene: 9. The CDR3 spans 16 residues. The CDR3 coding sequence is TGTGCCAGCAGCTCTCTAGCGGGGGTTTTACTCTACGAGCAGTACTTC. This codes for CASSSLAGVLLYEQYF. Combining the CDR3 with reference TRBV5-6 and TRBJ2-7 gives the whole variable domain DAGVTQSPTHLIKTRGQQVTLRCSPKSGHDTVSWYQQALGQGPQFIFQYYEEEERQRGNFPDRFSGHQFPNYSSELNVNALLLGDSALYLCASSSLAGVLLYEQYFGPGTRLTVT.

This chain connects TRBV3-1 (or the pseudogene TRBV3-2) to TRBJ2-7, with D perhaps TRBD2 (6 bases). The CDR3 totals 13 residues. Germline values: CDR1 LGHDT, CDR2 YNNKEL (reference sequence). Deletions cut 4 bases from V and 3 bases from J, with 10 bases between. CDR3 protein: CASSRGTIYEQYF. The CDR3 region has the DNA TGTGCCAGCAGCCGCGGGACGATCTACGAGCAGTACTTC.